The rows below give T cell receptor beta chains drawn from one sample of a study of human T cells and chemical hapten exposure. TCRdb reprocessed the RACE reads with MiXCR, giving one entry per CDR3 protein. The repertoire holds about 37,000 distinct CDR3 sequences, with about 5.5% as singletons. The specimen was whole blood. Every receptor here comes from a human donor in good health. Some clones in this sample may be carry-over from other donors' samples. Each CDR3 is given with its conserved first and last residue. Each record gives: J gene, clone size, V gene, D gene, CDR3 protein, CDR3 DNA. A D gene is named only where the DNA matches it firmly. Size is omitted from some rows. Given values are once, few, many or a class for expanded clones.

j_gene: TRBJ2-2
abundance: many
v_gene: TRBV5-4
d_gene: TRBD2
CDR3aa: CASSWGLAGPVNTGELFF
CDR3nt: TGTGCCAGCAGCTGGGGACTAGCGGGACCGGTGAACACCGGGGAGCTGTTTTTT

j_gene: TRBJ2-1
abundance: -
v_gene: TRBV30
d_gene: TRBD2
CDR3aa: CAWSTQLAGGPGEQFF
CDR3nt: TGTGCCTGGAGTACCCAACTAGCGGGAGGGCCCGGTGAGCAGTTCTTC

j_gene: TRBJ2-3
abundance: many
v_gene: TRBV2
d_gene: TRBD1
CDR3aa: CASSKDRGPDTQYF
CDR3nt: TGTGCCAGCAGCAAGGACAGGGGGCCCGATACGCAGTATTTT

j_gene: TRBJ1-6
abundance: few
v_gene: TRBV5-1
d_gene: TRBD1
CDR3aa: CASSLGQGRGSYNSPLHF
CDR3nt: TGCGCCAGCAGCTTGGGACAGGGACGTGGCTCCTATAATTCACCCCTCCACTTT

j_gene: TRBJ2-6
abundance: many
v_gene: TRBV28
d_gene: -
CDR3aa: CASRILTGSGANVLTF
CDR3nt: TGTGCCAGCAGAATACTGACGGGCTCTGGGGCCAACGTCCTGACTTTC

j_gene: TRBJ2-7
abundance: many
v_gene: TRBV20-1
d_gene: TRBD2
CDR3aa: CSASSGGIYEQYF
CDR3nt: TGCAGTGCTTCCAGCGGGGGTATCTACGAGCAGTACTTC

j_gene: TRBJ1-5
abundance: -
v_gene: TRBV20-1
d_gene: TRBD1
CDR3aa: CSASKGQENQPQHF
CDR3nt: TGCAGTGCTAGTAAGGGACAGGAGAATCAGCCCCAGCATTTT

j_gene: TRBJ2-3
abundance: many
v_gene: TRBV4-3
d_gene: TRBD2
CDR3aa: CASSQDWTKAGGATDTQYF
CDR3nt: TGCGCCAGCAGCCAAGATTGGACAAAGGCGGGGGGCGCCACAGATACGCAGTATTTT

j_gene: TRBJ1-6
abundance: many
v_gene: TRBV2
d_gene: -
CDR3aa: CASSQQGPRNSPLHF
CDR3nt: TGTGCCAGCAGCCAACAAGGTCCCCGTAATTCACCCCTCCACTTT

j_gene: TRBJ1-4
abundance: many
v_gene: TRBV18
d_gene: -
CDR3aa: CASSPRGVDEKLFF
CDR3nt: TGTGCCAGCTCACCAAGGGGTGTAGATGAAAAACTGTTTTTT

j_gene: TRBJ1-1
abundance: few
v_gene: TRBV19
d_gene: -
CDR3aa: CASSMRSTEAFF
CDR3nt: TGTGCCAGTAGTATGAGGAGCACTGAAGCTTTCTTT

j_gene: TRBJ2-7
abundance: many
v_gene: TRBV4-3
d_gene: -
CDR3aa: CASSQDLPPHYEQYF
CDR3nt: TGCGCCAGCAGCCAAGACCTGCCCCCCCACTACGAGCAGTACTTC

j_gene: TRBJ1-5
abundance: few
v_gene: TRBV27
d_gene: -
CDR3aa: CASSLSWGSNQPQHF
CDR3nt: TGTGCCAGCAGTTTATCGTGGGGGTCCAATCAGCCCCAGCATTTT

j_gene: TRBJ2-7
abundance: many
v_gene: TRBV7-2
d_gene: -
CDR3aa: CASSPVPAEQYF
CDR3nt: TGTGCCAGCAGCCCGGTCCCGGCCGAGCAGTACTTC